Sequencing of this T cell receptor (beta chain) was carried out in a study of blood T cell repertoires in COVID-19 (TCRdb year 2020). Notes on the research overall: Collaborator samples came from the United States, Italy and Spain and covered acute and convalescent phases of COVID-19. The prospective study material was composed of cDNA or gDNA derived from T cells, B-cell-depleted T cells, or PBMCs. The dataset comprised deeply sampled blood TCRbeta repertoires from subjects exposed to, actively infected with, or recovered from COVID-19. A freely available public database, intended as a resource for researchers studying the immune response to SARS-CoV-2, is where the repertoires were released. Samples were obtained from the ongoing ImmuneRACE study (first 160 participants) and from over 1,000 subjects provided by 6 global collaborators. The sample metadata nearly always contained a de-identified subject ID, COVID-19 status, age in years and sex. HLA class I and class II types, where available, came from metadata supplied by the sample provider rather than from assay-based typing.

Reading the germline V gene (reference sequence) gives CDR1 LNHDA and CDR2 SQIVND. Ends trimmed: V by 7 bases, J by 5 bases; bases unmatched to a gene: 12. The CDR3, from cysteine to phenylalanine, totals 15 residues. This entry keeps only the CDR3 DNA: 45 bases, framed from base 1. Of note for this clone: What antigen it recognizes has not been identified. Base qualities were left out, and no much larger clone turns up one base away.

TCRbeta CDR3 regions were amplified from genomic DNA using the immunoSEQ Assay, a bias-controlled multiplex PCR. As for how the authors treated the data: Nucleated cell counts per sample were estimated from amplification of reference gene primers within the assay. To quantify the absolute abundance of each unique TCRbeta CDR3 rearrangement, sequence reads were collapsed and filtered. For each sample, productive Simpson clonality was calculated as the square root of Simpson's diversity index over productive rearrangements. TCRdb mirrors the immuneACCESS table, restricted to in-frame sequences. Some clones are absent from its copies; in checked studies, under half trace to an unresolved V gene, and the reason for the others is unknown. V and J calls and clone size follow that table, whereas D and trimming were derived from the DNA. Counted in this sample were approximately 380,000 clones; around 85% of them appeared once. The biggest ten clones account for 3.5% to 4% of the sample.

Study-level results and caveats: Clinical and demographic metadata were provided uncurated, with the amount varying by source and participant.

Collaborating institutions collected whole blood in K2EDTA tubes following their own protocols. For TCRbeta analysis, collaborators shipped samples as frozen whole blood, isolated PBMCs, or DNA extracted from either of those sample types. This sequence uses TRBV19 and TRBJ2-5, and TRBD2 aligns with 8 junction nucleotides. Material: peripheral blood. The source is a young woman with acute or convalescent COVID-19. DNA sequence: TGTGCCAGTACCCCCAACGGACTAGCTGGGGAGACCCAGTACTTC. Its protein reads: CASTPNGLAGETQYF.